This TCR beta chain was captured by sequencing in a study of blood T cell repertoires in COVID-19. The V end was cut by 3 bases, the J end by 5 bases, with 14 bases between. Germline CDR1 reads SGDLS; CDR2 reads YYNGEE. The CDR3 runs 14 residues. This table comes from immunoSEQ multiplex PCR, and its TCRdb copy is limited to in-frame clones, with some not included. The sample has 200,000 to 300,000 clones; about 91% are singletons. The sample comprised peripheral blood. The gene calls are TRBV9 and TRBJ1-1, with D possibly TRBD1 on 5 matching bases. The receptor was isolated from a person aged 18-35 years with COVID-19, enrolled during active disease. The CDR3 reads CASSGRVGLTEAFF. In nucleotides, the CDR3 is TGTGCCAGCAGCGGCAGGGTCGGGCTGACTGAAGCTTTCTTT. The full variable domain, in which reference TRBV9 and TRBJ1-1 provide the parts outside the CDR3, is DSGVTQTPKHLITATGQRVTLRCSPRSGDLSVYWYQQSLDQGLQFLIQYYNGEERAKGNILERFSAQQFPDLHSELNLSSLELGDSALYFCASSGRVGLTEAFFGQGTRLTVV.